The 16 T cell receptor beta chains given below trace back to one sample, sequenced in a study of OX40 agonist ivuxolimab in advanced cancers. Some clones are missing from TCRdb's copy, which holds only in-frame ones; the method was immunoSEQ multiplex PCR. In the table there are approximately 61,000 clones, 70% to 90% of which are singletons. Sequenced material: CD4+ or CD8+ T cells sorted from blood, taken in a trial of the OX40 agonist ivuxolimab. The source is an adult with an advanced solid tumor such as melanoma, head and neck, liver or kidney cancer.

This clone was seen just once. The CDR3 coding sequence is TGTGCCAGCAGCCCCATCCGGGGGCGAGAGACCCAGTACTTC. Its protein is CASSPIRGRETQYF. The V call is TRBV7-9, the J call TRBJ2-5; D assignment may be TRBD1 or TRBD2 (6 bases each). V was trimmed by 5 bases and J by 4 bases, leaving 14 bases between them. The CDR3 is 14 residues long. The germline CDR1 and CDR2 sequences are SEHNR and FQNEAQ (reference sequence).

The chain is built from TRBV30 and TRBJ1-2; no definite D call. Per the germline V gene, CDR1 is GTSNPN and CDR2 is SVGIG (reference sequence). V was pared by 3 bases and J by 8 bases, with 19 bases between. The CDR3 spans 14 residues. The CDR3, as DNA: TGTGCCTGGAGCGGCCCGGGTTCCCCAAACGGCTACACCTTC. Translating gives CAWSGPGSPNGYTF. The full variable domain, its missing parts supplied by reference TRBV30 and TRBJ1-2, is SQTIHQWPATLVQPVGSPLSLECTVEGTSNPNLYWYRQAAGRGLQLLFYSVGIGQISSEVPQNLSASRPQDRQFILSSKKLLLSDSGFYLCAWSGPGSPNGYTFGSGTRLTVV.

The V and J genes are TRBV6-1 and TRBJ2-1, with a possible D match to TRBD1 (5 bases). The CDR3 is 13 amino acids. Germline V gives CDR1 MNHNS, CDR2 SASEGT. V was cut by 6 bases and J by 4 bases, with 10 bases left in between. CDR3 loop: CASRGAAYNEQFF. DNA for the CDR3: TGTGCCAGCAGAGGGGCGGCATACAATGAGCAGTTCTTC.

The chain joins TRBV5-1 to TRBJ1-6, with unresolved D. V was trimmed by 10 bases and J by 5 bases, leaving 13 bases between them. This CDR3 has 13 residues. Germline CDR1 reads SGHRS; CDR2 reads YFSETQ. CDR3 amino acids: CASQVVHNSPLHF. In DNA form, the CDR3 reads TGCGCCTCCCAGGTTGTTCATAATTCACCCCTCCACTTT.

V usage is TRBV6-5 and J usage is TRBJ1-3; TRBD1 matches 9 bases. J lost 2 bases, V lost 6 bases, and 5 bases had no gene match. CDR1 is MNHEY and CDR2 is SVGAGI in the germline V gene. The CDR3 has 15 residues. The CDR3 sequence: CASRQGAGAGNTIYF. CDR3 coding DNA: TGTGCCAGCAGACAGGGGGCAGGAGCTGGAAACACCATATATTTT.

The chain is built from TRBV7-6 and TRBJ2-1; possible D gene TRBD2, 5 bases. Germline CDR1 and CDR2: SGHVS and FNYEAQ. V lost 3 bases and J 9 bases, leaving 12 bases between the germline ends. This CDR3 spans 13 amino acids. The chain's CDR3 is CASSLWSEGEQFF. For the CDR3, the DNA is TGTGCCAGCAGCTTGTGGTCAGAGGGTGAGCAGTTCTTC.

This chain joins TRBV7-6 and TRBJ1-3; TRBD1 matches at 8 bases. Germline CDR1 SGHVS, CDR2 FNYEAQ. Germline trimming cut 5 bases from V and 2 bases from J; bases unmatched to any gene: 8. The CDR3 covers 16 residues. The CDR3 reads CASSLGQGPPGNTIYF. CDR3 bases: TGTGCCAGCAGCCTAGGACAGGGCCCTCCTGGAAACACCATATATTTT.

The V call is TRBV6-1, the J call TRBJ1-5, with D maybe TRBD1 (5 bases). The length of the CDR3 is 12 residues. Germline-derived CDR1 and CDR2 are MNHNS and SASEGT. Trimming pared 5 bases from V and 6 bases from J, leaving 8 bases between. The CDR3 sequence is CASSMRGQPQHF. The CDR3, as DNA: TGTGCCAGCAGTATGAGGGGTCAGCCCCAGCATTTT.

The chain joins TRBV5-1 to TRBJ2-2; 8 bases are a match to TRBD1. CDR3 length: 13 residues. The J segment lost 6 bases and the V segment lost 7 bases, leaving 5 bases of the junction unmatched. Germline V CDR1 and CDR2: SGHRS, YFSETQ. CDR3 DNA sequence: TGCGCCAGCGCGCGACAGGGGCCCGGGGAGCTGTTTTTT. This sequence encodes CASARQGPGELFF.

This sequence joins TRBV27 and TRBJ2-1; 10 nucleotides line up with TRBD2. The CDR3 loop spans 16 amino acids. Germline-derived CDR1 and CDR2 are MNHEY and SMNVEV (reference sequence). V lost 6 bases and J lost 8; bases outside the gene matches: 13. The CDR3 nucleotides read TGTGCCAGCAGCCTTTGGAGCGGGGGGGCAAGGTATGAGCAGTTCTTC. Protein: CASSLWSGGARYEQFF.

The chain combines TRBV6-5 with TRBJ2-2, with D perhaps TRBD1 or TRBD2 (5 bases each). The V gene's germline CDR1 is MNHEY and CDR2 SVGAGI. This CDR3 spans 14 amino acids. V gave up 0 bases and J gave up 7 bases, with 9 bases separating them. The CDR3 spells CASSYSGVLGELFF. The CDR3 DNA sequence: TGTGCCAGCAGTTACTCGGGGGTACTCGGGGAGCTGTTTTTT.

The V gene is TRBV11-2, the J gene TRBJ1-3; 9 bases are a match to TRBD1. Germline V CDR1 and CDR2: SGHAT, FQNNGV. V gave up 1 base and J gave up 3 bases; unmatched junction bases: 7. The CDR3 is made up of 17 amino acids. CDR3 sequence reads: CASSLVPQGALGNTIYF. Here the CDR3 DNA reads TGTGCCAGCAGCTTAGTACCACAGGGGGCGCTTGGAAACACCATATATTTT.

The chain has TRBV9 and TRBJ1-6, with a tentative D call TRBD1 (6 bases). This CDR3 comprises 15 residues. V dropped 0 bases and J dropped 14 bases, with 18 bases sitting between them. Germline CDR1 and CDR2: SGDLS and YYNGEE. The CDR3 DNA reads TGTGCCAGCAGCGTAGCTGGGTCGGGGGCAGCATCCCTCCACTTT. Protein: CASSVAGSGAASLHF.

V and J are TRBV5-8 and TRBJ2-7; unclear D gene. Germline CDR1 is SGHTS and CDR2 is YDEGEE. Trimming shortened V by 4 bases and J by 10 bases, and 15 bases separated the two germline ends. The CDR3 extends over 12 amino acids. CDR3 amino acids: CASSQLSRYQYF. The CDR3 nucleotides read TGTGCCAGCAGCCAATTGAGCCGGTATCAGTACTTC.

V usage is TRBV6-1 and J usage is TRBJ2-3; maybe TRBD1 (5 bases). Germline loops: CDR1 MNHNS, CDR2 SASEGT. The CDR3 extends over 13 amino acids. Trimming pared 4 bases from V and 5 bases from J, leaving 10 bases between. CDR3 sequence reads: CASSVQEKDTQYF. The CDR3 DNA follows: TGTGCCAGCAGTGTACAGGAAAAAGATACGCAGTATTTT.

This CDR3 reads CASSDTGGAGNQPQHF. CDR3 nucleotide sequence: TGTGCCAGCAGCGACACAGGGGGCGCCGGCAATCAGCCCCAGCATTTT. This chain connects TRBV5-6 to TRBJ1-5, with 9 bases fitting TRBD1. Trimming removed 4 bases from V and 2 bases from J; junction bases left unmatched: 7. CDR1 SGHDT and CDR2 YYEEEE come from the germline V gene. The CDR3 is 16 amino acids.